The 29 T cell receptor beta chains listed next were all sequenced from one sample in a study of blood T cell repertoires in COVID-19 (dated by TCRdb to the early 2020s). The library was made by the immunoSEQ multiplex PCR assay. TCRdb holds this immuneACCESS table with in-frame rearrangements only. Some clones are missing; in checked studies, unresolved V genes explain under half, and the rest has no known cause. For this sample the table gives about 130,000 clones, of which approximately 90% were detected only once. The ten largest clones take up about 1% of the sample. The sample was peripheral blood. The source is a woman at least 80 years old with acute or convalescent COVID-19.

The chain links TRBV6-5 to TRBJ1-3; D is undetermined. The germline V gene encodes CDR1 MNHEY and CDR2 SVGAGI. V lost 6 bases and J 0 bases, leaving 12 bases between the germline ends. CDR3 length: 15 residues. In DNA form, the CDR3 reads TGTGCCAGCAGCCCGGACTGGAGCTCTGGAAACACCATATATTTT. This sequence encodes CASSPDWSSGNTIYF.

The chain joins TRBV5-1 to TRBJ1-4; D not resolved. The CDR3 extends over 14 amino acids. Trimming took 0 bases from V and 7 from J, leaving 10 bases between them. Per germline, CDR1 SGHRS and CDR2 YFSETQ. CDR3 sequence: CASSLDRRVEKLFF. The CDR3 region has the DNA TGCGCCAGCAGCTTGGATCGGAGGGTTGAAAAACTGTTTTTT.

The J gene is TRBJ2-2, the V gene TRBV4-1, with TRBD2 identical over 10 bases. The CDR3 totals 17 residues. Germline V gives CDR1 MGHRA, CDR2 YSYEKL. Losses at the gene ends were 1 base for V and 3 bases for J; bases not matched to a gene: 5. The CDR3: CASSQGSGRADTGELFF. For the CDR3, the DNA is TGCGCCAGCAGCCAAGGAAGCGGGAGGGCGGACACCGGGGAGCTGTTTTTT.

The rearrangement uses TRBV6-5 and TRBJ1-3, with no clear D. This CDR3 has 16 amino acids. Germline assignment: CDR1 MNHEY and CDR2 SVGAGI. V was shortened by 0 bases and J by 0 bases, with 9 bases between the two germline ends. CDR3: CASSYSHGSSGNTIYF. In DNA, the CDR3 is TGTGCCAGCAGTTACTCTCACGGGAGCTCTGGAAACACCATATATTTT.

This chain links TRBV11-3 with TRBJ2-1; 8 positions match TRBD1. CDR1 SGHNT and CDR2 YENEEA come from the germline V gene. Losses at the gene ends were 1 base for V and 6 bases for J; bases not matched to a gene: 5. The CDR3 sequence is 15 residues long. CDR3 coding DNA: TGTGCCAGCAGCTTAGGGCAGGGGGCCCTCAATGAGCAGTTCTTC. Its translation: CASSLGQGALNEQFF.

This clone turned up a few times. This sequence joins TRBV19 and TRBJ1-2; TRBD1 might be the D (6 bases). This CDR3 is built from 13 residues. CDR1 and CDR2 (germline): LNHDA, SQIVND (reference sequence). V was pared by 3 bases and J by 8 bases, with 13 bases between. CDR3 sequence: CASSILTGGGYTF. CDR3 nucleotides: TGTGCCAGTAGTATTTTGACAGGAGGCGGCTACACCTTC. The full variable domain, completed using reference TRBV19 and TRBJ1-2, is DGGITQSPKYLFRKEGQNVTLSCEQNLNHDAMYWYRQDPGQGLRLIYYSQIVNDFQKGDIAEGYSVSREKKESFPLTVTSAQKNPTAFYLCASSILTGGGYTFGSGTRLTVV.

This clone was counted once. The chain uses TRBV6-5 and TRBJ2-3; tentative D call: TRBD1 (6 bases). This CDR3 comprises 12 residues. In germline, CDR1 is MNHEY, CDR2 SVGAGI. V was pared by 3 bases and J by 6 bases, with 7 bases between. The CDR3 spells CASSYTGDTQYF. For the CDR3, the DNA is TGTGCCAGCAGTTATACAGGGGATACGCAGTATTTT.

This clone has only one observation. V usage is TRBV7-2 and J usage is TRBJ1-4, with D uncertain. The CDR3 is 14 amino acids. The germline V and J ends were trimmed by 2 bases and 5 bases, with 9 bases remaining between them. The germline gives CDR1 SGHTA, CDR2 FQGNSA. CDR3 DNA sequence: TGTGCCAGCAGCTTAAGAGGCATGAATGAAAAACTGTTTTTT. Protein: CASSLRGMNEKLFF. Based on the CDR3 plus reference TRBV7-2 and TRBJ1-4, the full variable domain is GAGVSQSPSNKVTEKGKDVELRCDPISGHTALYWYRQSLGQGLEFLIYFQGNSAPDKSGLPSDRFSAERTGGSVSTLTIQRTQQEDSAVYLCASSLRGMNEKLFFGSGTQLSVL.

The CDR3 spells CASSQEGEKLFF. The CDR3 DNA is TGTGCCAGCAGCCAAGAGGGCGAAAAACTGTTTTTT. The rearrangement joins TRBV3-1 (or the pseudogene TRBV3-2) to TRBJ1-4; unclear D gene. Between the trimmed V and J ends, which lost 0 bases and 8 bases, there was a span of 4 bases. Germline CDR1 LGHDT, CDR2 YNNKEL (reference sequence). The CDR3 loop spans 12 amino acids.

J is TRBJ2-7 and V is TRBV11-1, with a weak D call TRBD2 (6 bases). Germline CDR1 SGHAT, CDR2 FQDESV (reference sequence). The CDR3 spans 13 residues. Trimming removed 6 bases from V and 6 bases from J, with 15 bases in between. CDR3 amino acids: CASSFGGYSEQYF. The CDR3 DNA reads as TGTGCCAGCAGTTTTGGAGGGTATAGCGAGCAGTACTTC.

The chain recombines TRBV5-1 with TRBJ1-1, with unresolved D. V lost 0 bases and J lost 7, with 16 bases in between. CDR3 length equals 15 residues. Germline V gene data show CDR1 as SGHRS and CDR2 as YFSETQ. CDR3 sequence: CASSLEGSPAVEAFF. CDR3 nucleotides: TGCGCCAGCAGCTTGGAAGGAAGTCCGGCGGTTGAAGCTTTCTTT.

The V gene is TRBV27, the J gene TRBJ1-6; 12 bases are a match to TRBD1. Germline values: CDR1 MNHEY, CDR2 SMNVEV (reference sequence). CDR3 length: 17 amino acids. Trimming cost V 5 bases and J 7 bases; bases outside gene matches: 9. The CDR3 nucleotides read TGTGCCAGCAGTCAACTGGCCGGGACAGGGGGCAATTCACCCCTCCACTTT. It specifies CASSQLAGTGGNSPLHF.

The chain has TRBV7-2 and TRBJ2-1, with 9 bases aligning to TRBD2. The CDR3 length is 15 residues. Germline assignment: CDR1 SGHTA and CDR2 FQGNSA. V was clipped by 5 bases and J by 5 bases; unmatched bases: 7. The CDR3 here is CASSRPSGVNNEQFF. For the CDR3, the DNA is TGTGCCAGCAGCCGCCCTAGCGGGGTGAACAATGAGCAGTTCTTC.

The chain links TRBV7-8 to TRBJ1-2; the match to TRBD1 covers 7 bases. The CDR3 has 14 residues. Germline CDR1 is SGHVS and CDR2 is FQNEAQ. V lost 1 base, J lost 10 bases, and 9 bases stayed unmatched. The CDR3 bases are TGTGCCAGCAGCTTAGGGACAGGCGGAAGAGTCTACACCTTC. Residues: CASSLGTGGRVYTF.

The V and J genes are TRBV5-1 and TRBJ2-2; the match to TRBD1 covers 9 bases. Germline CDR1 and CDR2: SGHRS and YFSETQ. The J segment lost 4 bases and the V segment lost 5 bases, leaving 6 bases of the junction unmatched. This CDR3 comprises 15 residues. CDR3 loop: CASSSDRGSTGELFF. CDR3 coding DNA: TGCGCCAGCAGTTCCGACAGGGGGAGCACCGGGGAGCTGTTTTTT.

The chain employs TRBV5-6 and TRBJ1-4, with 9 bases fitting TRBD1. V lost 4 bases and J lost 4; bases outside the gene matches: 5. Germline V gene lookup returns CDR1 SGHDT and CDR2 YYEEEE. The CDR3 contains 15 residues. In nucleotides, the CDR3 is TGTGCCAGCAGCCGACAGGGGGTAATTAATGAAAAACTGTTTTTT. This sequence encodes CASSRQGVINEKLFF.

The rearrangement joins TRBV27 to TRBJ1-4; D is perhaps TRBD1 (6 bases). Germline CDR1 is MNHEY and CDR2 is SMNVEV (reference sequence). V was trimmed by 4 bases and J by 11 bases, leaving 17 bases between them. The CDR3 extends over 14 amino acids. CDR3 amino acids: CASSSIQGNGKLFF. The CDR3 region has the DNA TGTGCCAGCAGTTCGATACAGGGTAATGGGAAACTGTTTTTT.

This chain connects TRBV9 to TRBJ2-2; weak D call: TRBD2 (6 bases). The CDR3 extends over 15 amino acids. The germline V gene encodes CDR1 SGDLS and CDR2 YYNGEE. V gave up 4 bases and J gave up 5 bases, with 15 bases separating them. The CDR3 coding sequence is TGTGCCAGCAGCCCCTATAGACGGGAGACCGGGGAGCTGTTTTTT. Residues: CASSPYRRETGELFF.

The V call is TRBV27, the J call TRBJ2-7, with TRBD2 as a possible D gene (6 bases). The germline V gene has CDR1 MNHEY and CDR2 SMNVEV (reference sequence). The CDR3 has 14 residues. V was trimmed by 6 bases and J by 0 bases, leaving 12 bases between them. The CDR3 region is CASSPGLSSYEQYF. The CDR3 DNA sequence: TGTGCCAGCAGCCCGGGACTCTCCTCCTACGAGCAGTACTTC.

This rearrangement joins TRBV19 to TRBJ1-2, with D maybe TRBD1 (6 bases). The CDR3 totals 14 residues. Germline lookup yields CDR1 LNHDA and CDR2 SQIVND (reference sequence). Between the trimmed V and J ends, which lost 5 bases and 0 bases, there was a span of 10 bases. CDR3 in amino acids: CASSPGQTNYGYTF. DNA for the CDR3: TGTGCCAGTAGTCCCGGACAGACTAACTATGGCTACACCTTC. Using reference TRBV19 and TRBJ1-2 for the parts outside the CDR3, the full variable domain is DGGITQSPKYLFRKEGQNVTLSCEQNLNHDAMYWYRQDPGQGLRLIYYSQIVNDFQKGDIAEGYSVSREKKESFPLTVTSAQKNPTAFYLCASSPGQTNYGYTFGSGTRLTVV.

The V and J genes are TRBV3-1 (or the pseudogene TRBV3-2) and TRBJ2-7; 8 bases are a match to TRBD2. The V segment lost 9 bases and the J segment 9 bases; nucleotides outside the gene matches: 10. This CDR3 has 12 amino acids. Germline values: CDR1 LGHDT, CDR2 YNNKEL (reference sequence). This CDR3 reads CASRSGSGGQYF. DNA of the CDR3: TGTGCCAGTAGAAGCGGGAGTGGCGGGCAGTACTTC.

The chain combines TRBV7-3 with TRBJ2-4; 9 bases are a match to TRBD1. This CDR3 is built from 13 residues. V was pared by 2 bases and J by 7 bases, with 0 bases of the junction left unmatched. Per the germline V gene, CDR1 is SGHTA and CDR2 is FQGTGA. The CDR3 nucleotides are TGTGCCAGCAGCTTAGGGACAGGGAACATTCAGTACTTC. Translation: CASSLGTGNIQYF.

This chain links TRBV19 with TRBJ2-2; perhaps TRBD2 as D (7 bases). This CDR3 contains 15 residues. Trimming shortened V by 7 bases and J by 6 bases, and 18 bases separated the two germline ends. CDR1 LNHDA and CDR2 SQIVND come from the germline V gene (reference sequence). CDR3 bases: TGTGCCAGTACCCGGGGGGACATATCTGCCGGGGAGCTGTTTTTT. This translates into CASTRGDISAGELFF.

This clone was seen only once. CDR3 nucleotide sequence: TGTGCCAGTAGTATTTTCGAGGGCTCCTATGGCTACACCTTC. It yields the protein CASSIFEGSYGYTF. The chain uses TRBV19 and TRBJ1-2; D uncertain. Trimming removed 3 bases from V and 4 bases from J, with 12 bases in between. Germline assignment: CDR1 LNHDA and CDR2 SQIVND (reference sequence). The CDR3 totals 14 residues.

J is TRBJ2-1 and V is TRBV5-6, with 7 bases fitting TRBD1. CDR1 SGHDT and CDR2 YYEEEE come from the germline V gene. J gave up 5 bases and V 4 bases, and 3 bases lay outside the gene matches. CDR3 length: 13 amino acids. The CDR3 coding sequence is TGTGCCAGCAGCCCGGACAGGAACAATGAGCAGTTCTTC. Translation gives CASSPDRNNEQFF.

V gene TRBV6-1 combines with J gene TRBJ1-5, with a weak D call TRBD1 (6 bases). Per the germline V gene, CDR1 is MNHNS and CDR2 is SASEGT. CDR3 length: 16 amino acids. V shed 4 bases and J shed 3 bases, with 16 bases lying between them. The CDR3 coding sequence is TGTGCCAGCAGTGTGGGGGCCAGTGCGGCCAATCAGCCCCAGCATTTT. This gives the protein CASSVGASAANQPQHF.

This chain connects TRBV14 to TRBJ2-1, with D possibly being TRBD2 (5 bases). The V gene lost 3 bases and the J gene lost 4 bases, with 7 bases spanning the gap. CDR1 and CDR2 from the germline V gene are SGHDN and FVKESK. The CDR3 consists of 13 residues. The CDR3 region is CASSHRGYNEQFF. CDR3 DNA sequence: TGTGCCAGCAGCCATCGGGGTTACAATGAGCAGTTCTTC.

The chain is built from TRBV4-1 and TRBJ2-4; maybe TRBD2 (5 bases). V was cut by 4 bases and J by 10 bases, with 8 bases left in between. This CDR3 is 11 amino acids long. Germline V CDR1 and CDR2: MGHRA, YSYEKL. CDR3 nucleotides: TGCGCCAGCAGCCTGGGAGCTATTCAGTACTTC. Translation: CASSLGAIQYF.

The rearrangement links TRBV19 to TRBJ1-2; D is unresolved. Germline CDR1 LNHDA, CDR2 SQIVND (reference sequence). V was cut by 3 bases and J by 5 bases, with 10 bases left in between. CDR3 length: 13 residues. The chain's CDR3 is CASSIPGMYGYTF. The CDR3 DNA reads TGTGCCAGTAGTATCCCGGGGATGTATGGCTACACCTTC.